The T cell receptor beta chain under discussion was sequenced for a study of regulatory T cells in long-lasting Graves disease. Across the whole study: Over 5 years of antithyroid drugs plus positive TSH receptor antibodies defined persistent Graves' disease.

Only a few counts were recorded for this clonotype. The antigen remains undetermined. Sample time point: persistent/refractory GD, antithyroid drugs over 5 years with positive TRAb. PBMC RNA was the source of the TCR library. Guidelines of the American Thyroid Association were used to diagnose Graves' disease. Trimming stripped 3 bases from V and 4 bases from J, with 15 bases between. The germline V gene encodes CDR1 LGHDT and CDR2 YNNKEL (reference sequence). This CDR3 is built from 16 residues. Points from the study as a whole: Newly diagnosed patients shared 850 to 1,000 public clonotypes; persistent patients shared around 2,800. There were preferences for TRBV28, TRBJ1-2 and TRBJ2-5 in persistent disease.

For TCR beta, libraries came from iRepertoire HTBI primers and Arm-PCR of CDR3 regions. TCRdb re-derived calls from the multiplex PCR reads in MiXCR, one entry per CDR3 protein. The sample has about 660,000 distinct CDR3 sequences; approximately 31% are singletons. This clonotype originated in a female donor with Graves disease. Specimen: peripheral blood mononuclear cells (PBMCs), collected when the disease was refractory, from a patient treated with antithyroid drugs. This rearrangement joins TRBV3-1 to TRBJ2-2, with D possibly matching TRBD1 (5 bases). CDR3 nucleotide sequence: TGTGCCAGCAGCCACCCAGGGCAGGTTAGCACCGGGGAGCTGTTTTTT. Amino acid sequence: CASSHPGQVSTGELFF.